This record looks at one T cell receptor (beta chain) sequence and its context. Its antigen is not known. The sample is drawn from a study of cytomegalovirus exposure and HLA in healthy donors. Per germline, CDR1 MNHEY and CDR2 SMNVEV (reference sequence). V was trimmed by 5 bases and J by 4 bases, leaving 11 bases between them. CDR3 length: 13 residues. Regarding the study as a whole: According to a later analysis, most TCR beta chains associated with CMV appeared HLA-restricted. A previous analysis found most TCR beta V segments productive roughly 90% or roughly 30% of the time. 87-base-pair reads could not separate some V segments, including TRBV6-2 and TRBV6-3.

Both 60 Vbeta primers and 13 Jbeta primers went into the PCR. Libraries were prepared by immunoSEQ multiplex PCR; TCRdb keeps only in-frame clonotypes and omits some of them. The table has about 95,000 clones, roughly two thirds seen once. The sequenced sample was PBMCs. This receptor was identified in a woman aged 50 to 60 in good health and CMV-seropositive. The rearrangement joins TRBV27 to TRBJ1-2; D is ambiguous. The CDR3 is CASSTGRAYGYTF. The CDR3 DNA follows: TGTGCCAGCAGTACGGGGAGGGCCTATGGCTACACCTTC.